A selection of T cell receptor beta chains follows, all from one sample in a study of spatial heterogeneity in lung cancer. TCRdb reanalysed the 5' RACE reads using MiXCR and keeps one entry per CDR3 protein. The sample has several hundred distinct CDR3 sequences, around 7.8% seen once; the top ten hold roughly a third. Source: lung tumor tissue, taken at surgery. All receptors come from a male donor with early-stage non-small cell lung cancer. Both conserved end residues are part of each CDR3. Each record gives: clone size, J gene, V gene, D gene, CDR3 DNA, CDR3 protein. The D gene is left open where the match is weak. Only part of the rows carry a size: once, few, many, or a class if the clone is expanded.

>large|TRBJ2-3|TRBV21-1|NA
TGTGCCAGCAGCAAAGGAGGACATCCCACAGATACGCAGTATTTT
CASSKGGHPTDTQYF
>NA|TRBJ2-2|TRBV7-9|NA
TGTGCCAGCAGTCAGAAGGGCACCGGGGAGCTGTTTTTT
CASSQKGTGELFF
>large|TRBJ2-3|TRBV3-1|NA
TGTGCCAGCAGCCAGGGAAAGGATACGCAGTATTTT
CASSQGKDTQYF
>large|TRBJ2-1|TRBV7-6|NA
TGTGCCAGCAGCACATCACCCGGACTCAATGAGCAGTTCTTC
CASSTSPGLNEQFF
>large|TRBJ2-1|TRBV18|NA
TGTGCCAGCTCACCTGCAGGGATGGGGTCGGGTGAGCAGTTCTTC
CASSPAGMGSGEQFF
>medium-sized|TRBJ2-7|TRBV5-4|NA
TGTGCCAGCAGCCTTACCCTGGGCTACGAGCAGTACTTC
CASSLTLGYEQYF
>NA|TRBJ2-7|TRBV7-6|NA
TGTGCCAGCAGCTTAGTAGCGCAGGGGACCCACGAGCAGTACTTC
CASSLVAQGTHEQYF
>medium-sized|TRBJ2-7|TRBV5-4|NA
TGTGCCAGCAGCTTGATAACCTCCTACGAGCAGTACTTC
CASSLITSYEQYF
>NA|TRBJ2-7|TRBV30|NA
TGTGCCTGGAGTGTAACAGTAACCTACGAGCAGTACTTC
CAWSVTVTYEQYF